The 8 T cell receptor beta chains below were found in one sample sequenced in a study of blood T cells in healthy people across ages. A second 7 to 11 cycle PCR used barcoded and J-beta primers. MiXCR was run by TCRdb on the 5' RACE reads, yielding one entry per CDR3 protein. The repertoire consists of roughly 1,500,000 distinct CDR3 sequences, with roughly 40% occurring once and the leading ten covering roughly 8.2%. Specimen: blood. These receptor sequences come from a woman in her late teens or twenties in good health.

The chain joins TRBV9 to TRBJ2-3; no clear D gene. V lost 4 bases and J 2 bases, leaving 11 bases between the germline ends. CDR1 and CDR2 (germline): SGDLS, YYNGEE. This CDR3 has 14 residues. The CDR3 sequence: CASSTWAYTDTQYF. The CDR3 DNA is TGTGCCAGCAGCACCTGGGCCTACACAGATACGCAGTATTTT.

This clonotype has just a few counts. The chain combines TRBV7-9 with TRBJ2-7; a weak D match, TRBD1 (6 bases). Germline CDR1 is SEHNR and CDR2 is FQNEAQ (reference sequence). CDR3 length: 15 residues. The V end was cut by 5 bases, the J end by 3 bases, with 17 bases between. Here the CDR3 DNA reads TGTGCCAGCAGCGCATACAGGGCGCCAGGCTACGAGCAGTACTTC. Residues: CASSAYRAPGYEQYF.

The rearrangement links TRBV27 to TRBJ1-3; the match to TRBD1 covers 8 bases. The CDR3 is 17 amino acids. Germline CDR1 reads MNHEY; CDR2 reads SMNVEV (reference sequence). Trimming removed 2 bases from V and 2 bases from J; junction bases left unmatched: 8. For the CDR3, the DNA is TGTGCCAGCAGTTTACGGGGGACAGGACCAACTGGAAACACCATATATTTT. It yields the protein CASSLRGTGPTGNTIYF.

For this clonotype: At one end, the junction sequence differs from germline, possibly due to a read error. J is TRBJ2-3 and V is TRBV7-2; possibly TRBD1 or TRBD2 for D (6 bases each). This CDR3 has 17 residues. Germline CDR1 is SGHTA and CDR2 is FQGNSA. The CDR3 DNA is TGTGCCAACAGCTTCCGGGGGCCTTCTTTCGGCACAGATACGCAGTATTTT. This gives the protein CANSFRGPSFGTDTQYF.

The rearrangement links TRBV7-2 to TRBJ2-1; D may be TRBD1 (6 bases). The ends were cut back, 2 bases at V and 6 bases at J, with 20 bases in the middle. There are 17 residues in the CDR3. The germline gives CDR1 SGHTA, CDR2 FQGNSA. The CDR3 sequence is CASSLYGGRPRPNEQFF. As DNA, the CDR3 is TGTGCCAGCAGCTTATATGGGGGCCGGCCACGCCCCAATGAGCAGTTCTTC.

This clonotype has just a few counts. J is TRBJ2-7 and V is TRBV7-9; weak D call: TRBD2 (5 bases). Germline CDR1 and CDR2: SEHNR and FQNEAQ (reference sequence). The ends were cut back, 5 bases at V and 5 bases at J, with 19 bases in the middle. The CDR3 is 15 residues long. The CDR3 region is CASSPSRGNVNEQYF. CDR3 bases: TGTGCCAGCAGCCCATCGAGAGGGAATGTCAACGAGCAGTACTTC.

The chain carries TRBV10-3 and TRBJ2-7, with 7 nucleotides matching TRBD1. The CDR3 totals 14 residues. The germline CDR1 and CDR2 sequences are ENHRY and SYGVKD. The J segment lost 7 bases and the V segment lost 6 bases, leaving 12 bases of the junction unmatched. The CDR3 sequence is CAIREQGSSGEQYF. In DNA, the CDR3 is TGTGCCATCAGGGAACAGGGGTCTTCGGGGGAGCAGTACTTC.

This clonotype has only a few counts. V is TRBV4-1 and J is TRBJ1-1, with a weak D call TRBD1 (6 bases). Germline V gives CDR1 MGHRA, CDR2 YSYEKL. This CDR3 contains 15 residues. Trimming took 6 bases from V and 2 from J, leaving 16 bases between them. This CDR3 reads CASRLIQQGNTEAFF. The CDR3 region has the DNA TGCGCCAGCAGACTGATCCAACAGGGTAACACTGAAGCTTTCTTT.